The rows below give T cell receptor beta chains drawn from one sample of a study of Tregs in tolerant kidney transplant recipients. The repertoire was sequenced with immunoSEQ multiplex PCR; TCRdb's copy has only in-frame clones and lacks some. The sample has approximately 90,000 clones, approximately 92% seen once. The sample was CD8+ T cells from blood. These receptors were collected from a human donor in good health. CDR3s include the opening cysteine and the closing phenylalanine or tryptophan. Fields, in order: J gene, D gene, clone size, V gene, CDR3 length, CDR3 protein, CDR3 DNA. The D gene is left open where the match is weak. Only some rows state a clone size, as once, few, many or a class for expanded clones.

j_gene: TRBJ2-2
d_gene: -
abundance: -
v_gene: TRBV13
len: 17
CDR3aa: CASSLGIIPLNTGELFF
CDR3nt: TGTGCCAGCAGCTTAGGTATCATACCACTAAACACCGGGGAGCTGTTTTTT

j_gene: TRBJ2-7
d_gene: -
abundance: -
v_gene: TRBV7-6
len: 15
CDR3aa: CASSSRDTTTYEQYF
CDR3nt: TGTGCCAGCAGCTCGCGAGACACGACGACCTACGAGCAGTACTTC

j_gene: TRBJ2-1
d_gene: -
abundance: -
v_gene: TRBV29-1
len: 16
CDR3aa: CSMEGMQGSSYNEQFF
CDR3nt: TGCAGCATGGAGGGGATGCAGGGAAGTTCCTACAATGAGCAGTTCTTC

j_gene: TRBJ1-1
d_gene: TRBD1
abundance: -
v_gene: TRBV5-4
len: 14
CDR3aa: CASSFGRGPPEAFF
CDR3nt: TGTGCCAGCAGCTTCGGGAGGGGGCCCCCTGAAGCTTTCTTT

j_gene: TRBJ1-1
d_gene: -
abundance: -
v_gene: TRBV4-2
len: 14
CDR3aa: CASSQDRANTEAFF
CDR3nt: TGTGCCAGCAGCCAAGACAGGGCGAACACTGAAGCTTTCTTT

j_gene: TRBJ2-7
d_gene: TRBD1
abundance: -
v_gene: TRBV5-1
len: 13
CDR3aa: CASNPGQDYEQYF
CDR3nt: TGCGCCAGCAACCCGGGACAGGACTACGAGCAGTACTTC

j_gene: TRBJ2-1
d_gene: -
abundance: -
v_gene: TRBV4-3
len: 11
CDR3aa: CASSHGPEQFF
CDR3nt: TGCGCCAGCAGCCATGGACCAGAGCAGTTCTTC

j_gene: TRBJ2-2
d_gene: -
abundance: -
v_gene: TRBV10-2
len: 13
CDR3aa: CASSEPITGELFF
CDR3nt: TGCGCCAGCAGTGAGCCGATTACCGGGGAGCTGTTTTTT

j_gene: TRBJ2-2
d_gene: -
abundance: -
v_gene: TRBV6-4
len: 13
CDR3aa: CASSYTGTGELFF
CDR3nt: TGTGCCAGCAGTTATACCGGGACCGGGGAGCTGTTTTTT

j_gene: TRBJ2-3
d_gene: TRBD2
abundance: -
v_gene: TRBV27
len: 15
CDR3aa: CASMFSGSLTDTQYF
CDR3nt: TGTGCCAGTATGTTTAGCGGGAGTCTGACAGATACGCAGTATTTT

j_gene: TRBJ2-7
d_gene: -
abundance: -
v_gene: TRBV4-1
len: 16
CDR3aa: CASSPSGASQSPEQYF
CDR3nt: TGCGCCAGCAGCCCTTCCGGGGCATCTCAATCGCCCGAGCAGTACTTC

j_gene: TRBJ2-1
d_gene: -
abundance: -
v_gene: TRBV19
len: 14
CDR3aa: CASRWTQAPNEQFF
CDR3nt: TGTGCCAGTAGGTGGACTCAAGCCCCCAATGAGCAGTTCTTC

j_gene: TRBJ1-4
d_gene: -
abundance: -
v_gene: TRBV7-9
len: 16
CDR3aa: CASSLGTGTTDEKLFF
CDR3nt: TGTGCCAGCAGCTTAGGTACCGGGACAACCGATGAAAAACTGTTTTTT

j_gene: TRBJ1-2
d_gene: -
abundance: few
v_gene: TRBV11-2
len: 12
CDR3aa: CASSLDGYGYTF
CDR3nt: TGTGCCAGCAGCTTAGACGGGTATGGCTACACCTTC

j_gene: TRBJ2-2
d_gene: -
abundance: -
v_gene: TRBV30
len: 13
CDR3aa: CAWSVGRNGELFF
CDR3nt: TGTGCCTGGAGTGTGGGGCGCAACGGGGAGCTGTTTTTT

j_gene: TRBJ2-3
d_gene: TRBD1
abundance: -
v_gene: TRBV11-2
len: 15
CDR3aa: CASSGLTGGRDTQYF
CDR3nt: TGTGCCAGCAGCGGACTGACAGGGGGAAGGGATACGCAGTATTTT

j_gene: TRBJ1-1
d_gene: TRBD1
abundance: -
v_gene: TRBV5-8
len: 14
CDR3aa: CASSPGQGDTEAFF
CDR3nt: TGTGCCAGCAGTCCGGGACAGGGCGACACTGAAGCTTTCTTT

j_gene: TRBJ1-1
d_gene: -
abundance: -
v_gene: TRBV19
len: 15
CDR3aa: CASSIDLGTNTEAFF
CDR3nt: TGTGCCAGTAGTATAGATCTTGGGACCAACACTGAAGCTTTCTTT

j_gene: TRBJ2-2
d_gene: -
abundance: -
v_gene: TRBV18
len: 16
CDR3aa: CASSTLAGANTGELFF
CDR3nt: TGTGCCAGCTCGACTCTGGCGGGGGCTAACACCGGGGAGCTGTTTTTT

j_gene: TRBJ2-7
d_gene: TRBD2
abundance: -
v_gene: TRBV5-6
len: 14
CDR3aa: CASSPTSTSYEQYF
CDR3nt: TGTGCCAGCAGCCCGACTAGCACTTCCTACGAGCAGTACTTC

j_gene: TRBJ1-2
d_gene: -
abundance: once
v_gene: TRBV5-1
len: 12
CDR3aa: CASSLVEGSYTF
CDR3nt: TGCGCCAGCAGCTTGGTCGAGGGAAGCTACACCTTC

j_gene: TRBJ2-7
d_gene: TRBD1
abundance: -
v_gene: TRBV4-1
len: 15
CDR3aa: CASSQAKTGAYEQYF
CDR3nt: TGCGCCAGCAGCCAAGCTAAGACAGGGGCCTACGAGCAGTACTTC

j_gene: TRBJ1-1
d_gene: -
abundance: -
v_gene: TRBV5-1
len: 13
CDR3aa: CASSLAENTEAFF
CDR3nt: TGCGCCAGCAGCTTGGCCGAGAACACTGAAGCTTTCTTT

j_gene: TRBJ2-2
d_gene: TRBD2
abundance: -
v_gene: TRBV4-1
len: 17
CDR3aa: CASSQGLAGTNTGELFF
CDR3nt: TGCGCCAGCAGCCAGGGGCTAGCGGGGACAAACACCGGGGAGCTGTTTTTT

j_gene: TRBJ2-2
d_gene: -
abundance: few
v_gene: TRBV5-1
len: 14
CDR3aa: CASSLGDSTGELFF
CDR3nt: TGCGCCAGCAGCTTGGGGGACTCCACCGGGGAGCTGTTTTTT

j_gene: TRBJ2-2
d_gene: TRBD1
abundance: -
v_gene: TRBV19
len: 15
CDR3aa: CASSIITGATGELFF
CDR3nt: TGTGCCAGTAGTATAATCACAGGGGCCACCGGGGAGCTGTTTTTT

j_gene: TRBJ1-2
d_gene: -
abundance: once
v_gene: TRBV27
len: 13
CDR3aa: CASSRERHYGYTF
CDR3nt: TGTGCCAGCAGCCGGGAGAGACACTATGGCTACACCTTC

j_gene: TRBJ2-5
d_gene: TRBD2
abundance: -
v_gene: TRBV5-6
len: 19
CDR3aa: CASSLRWVSGRQRAETQYF
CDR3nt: TGTGCCAGCAGCTTGAGGTGGGTTAGCGGGAGACAGCGGGCAGAGACCCAGTACTTC

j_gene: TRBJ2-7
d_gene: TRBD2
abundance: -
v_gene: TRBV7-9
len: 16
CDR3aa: CASSPGLAGAVDEQYF
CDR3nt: TGTGCCAGCAGCCCGGGACTAGCGGGAGCCGTGGACGAGCAGTACTTC

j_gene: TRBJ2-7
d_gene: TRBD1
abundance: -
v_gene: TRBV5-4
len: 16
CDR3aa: CASSSPGQGVHYEQYF
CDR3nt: TGTGCCAGCAGCTCACCGGGACAGGGAGTCCACTACGAGCAGTACTTC

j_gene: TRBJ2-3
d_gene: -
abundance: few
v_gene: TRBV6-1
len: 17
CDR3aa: CASSEALGGGATDTQYF
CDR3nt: TGTGCCAGCAGTGAAGCCCTAGGAGGGGGGGCCACAGATACGCAGTATTTT

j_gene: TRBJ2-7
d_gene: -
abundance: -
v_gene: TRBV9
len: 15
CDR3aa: CASSVGVRETYEQYF
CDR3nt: TGTGCCAGCAGCGTAGGTGTCAGGGAAACCTACGAGCAGTACTTC

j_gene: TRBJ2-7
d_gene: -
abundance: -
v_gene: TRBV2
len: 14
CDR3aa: CASSEGTRAYEQYF
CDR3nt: TGTGCCAGCAGTGAAGGGACACGAGCCTACGAGCAGTACTTC

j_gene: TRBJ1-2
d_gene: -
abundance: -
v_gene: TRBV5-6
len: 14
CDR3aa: CASSLVAAGYGYTF
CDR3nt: TGTGCCAGCAGCTTGGTCGCAGCGGGGTATGGCTACACCTTC

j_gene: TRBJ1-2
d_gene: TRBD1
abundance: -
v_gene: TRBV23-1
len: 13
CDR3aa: CASSHRGIGGYTF
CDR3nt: TGCGCCAGCAGTCACAGGGGGATTGGTGGCTACACCTTC

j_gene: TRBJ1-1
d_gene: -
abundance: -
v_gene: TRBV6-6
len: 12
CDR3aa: CASSYTNTEAFF
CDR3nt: TGTGCCAGCAGTTACACGAACACTGAAGCTTTCTTT

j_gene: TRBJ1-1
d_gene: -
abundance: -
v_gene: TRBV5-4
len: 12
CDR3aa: CASSPSSTEAFF
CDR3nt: TGTGCCAGCAGCCCGTCGTCGACTGAAGCTTTCTTT

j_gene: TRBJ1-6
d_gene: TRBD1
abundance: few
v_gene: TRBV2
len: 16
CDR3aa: CASSGTGEALGSPLHF
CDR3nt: TGTGCCAGCAGTGGGACAGGGGAAGCGCTTGGTTCACCCCTCCACTTT